The 14 T cell receptor beta chains below were found in one sample sequenced in a study of T cells after posttransplantation cyclophosphamide. Data came from immunoSEQ multiplex PCR; TCRdb stores just in-frame clones and leaves some out. The sample yields 30,000 to 45,000 clones, roughly 73% seen once. A marrow graft followed busulfan-fludarabine conditioning, with cyclophosphamide on days +3 and +4. Sequencing used CD4+ T cells sorted from blood, obtained approximately 2,000 days after a stem cell transplant with posttransplant cyclophosphamide. Source of these receptors: a female patient aged 40-50 years who received an allogeneic stem cell transplant from a related donor, was CMV-positive, and had no GVHD. Some of the T cells might come from the graft donor.

The rearrangement joins TRBV5-1 to TRBJ2-7, with TRBD1 identical over 7 bases. Germline V lookup: CDR1 SGHRS, CDR2 YFSETQ. Trimming at V came to 0 bases and at J to 4 bases, leaving 7 bases not matched to a gene. The CDR3 contains 15 residues. The CDR3 here is CASSLGVGTEYEQYF. In nucleotides, the CDR3 is TGCGCCAGCAGCTTGGGGGTGGGGACAGAGTACGAGCAGTACTTC.

The chain employs TRBV7-3 and TRBJ1-1; D call uncertain. Between the trimmed V and J ends, which lost 1 base and 4 bases, there was a span of 7 bases. The germline V gene encodes CDR1 SGHTA and CDR2 FQGTGA. This CDR3 has 13 amino acids. The CDR3 DNA reads TGTGCCAGCAGCTTAAACTTTATCACTGAAGCTTTCTTT. As protein: CASSLNFITEAFF.

The chain employs TRBV6-6 and TRBJ1-4; no clear D. Per the germline V gene, CDR1 is MNHNY and CDR2 is SVGAGI (reference sequence). The CDR3 is 15 residues long. Between the trimmed V and J ends, which lost 5 bases and 0 bases, there was a span of 10 bases. Here the CDR3 reads CASSLRSATNEKLFF. CDR3 nucleotide sequence: TGTGCCAGCAGTCTTAGATCTGCAACTAATGAAAAACTGTTTTTT.

This chain connects TRBV5-1 to TRBJ2-1; D not certain. V dropped 5 bases and J dropped 5 bases, with 11 bases sitting between them. The CDR3 spans 13 residues. CDR1 and CDR2 (germline): SGHRS, YFSETQ. CDR3 in amino acids: CASRFDINNEQFF. DNA of the CDR3: TGCGCCAGCAGATTCGACATAAACAATGAGCAGTTCTTC.

This chain joins TRBV5-8 and TRBJ1-6; D is undetermined. The CDR3 is made up of 17 amino acids. V was trimmed by 0 bases and J by 0 bases, leaving 10 bases between them. CDR1 is SGHTS and CDR2 is YDEGEE in the germline V gene. CDR3 DNA sequence: TGTGCCAGCAGCTTGGAGGTACGGGGCTCCTATAATTCACCCCTCCACTTT. This codes for CASSLEVRGSYNSPLHF.

The V gene is TRBV27, the J gene TRBJ2-2; a weak D match, TRBD1 (5 bases). This CDR3 contains 15 residues. Germline lookup yields CDR1 MNHEY and CDR2 SMNVEV (reference sequence). V was trimmed by 3 bases and J by 0 bases, leaving 8 bases between them. As DNA, the CDR3 is TGTGCCAGCAGTTTTAGGGGCCCGAACACCGGGGAGCTGTTTTTT. It translates to CASSFRGPNTGELFF.

The gene calls are TRBV7-2 and TRBJ2-2, with D perhaps matching TRBD2 (5 bases). V lost 5 bases and J 7 bases, leaving 17 bases between the germline ends. Germline CDR1 reads SGHTA; CDR2 reads FQGNSA. The CDR3 spans 15 residues. CDR3 in amino acids: CASSETGPGDGELFF. CDR3 in DNA: TGTGCCAGCAGCGAGACGGGCCCCGGGGACGGGGAGCTGTTTTTT.

This chain links TRBV7-9 with TRBJ2-7; TRBD1 aligns across 12 bases. This CDR3 region has 15 residues. Germline-derived CDR1 and CDR2 are SEHNR and FQNEAQ (reference sequence). V trimming: 3 bases; J trimming: 6 bases; junction bases outside the gene matches: 6. The CDR3 nucleotides are TGTGCCAGCAGCTTGGCCGGGACAGGGGGCGCCGAGCAGTACTTC. Residues: CASSLAGTGGAEQYF.

The rearrangement links TRBV4-1 to TRBJ2-5, with TRBD2 matching 8 bases. With V trimmed by 3 bases and J by 5 bases, 11 bases remained unmatched. This CDR3 comprises 16 residues. Germline CDR1 and CDR2: MGHRA and YSYEKL. The CDR3 DNA sequence: TGCGCCAGCAGCCAGGCTAGCGGGCGAGCTCGGGAGACCCAGTACTTC. Translating it yields CASSQASGRARETQYF.

This chain uses TRBV28 with TRBJ1-1, with TRBD1 matching 7 bases. The trim removed 3 bases at V and 4 bases at J, leaving 2 bases unmatched. The CDR3 spans 13 residues. Germline V gene lookup returns CDR1 MDHEN and CDR2 SYDVKM. CDR3: CASSFQGGTEAFF. The CDR3 DNA follows: TGTGCCAGCAGTTTCCAGGGGGGCACTGAAGCTTTCTTT.

The chain joins TRBV6-1 to TRBJ1-5; unclear D gene. CDR3 length: 13 residues. Trimming left V 6 bases short and J 7 bases short, with 13 bases between. CDR1 and CDR2 (germline): MNHNS, SASEGT. CDR3 in DNA: TGTGCCAGCAGCCGCGAGAAGAGCCAGCCCCAGCATTTT. Translating it yields CASSREKSQPQHF.

The chain links TRBV19 to TRBJ1-6; D might be TRBD1 (6 bases). V was shortened by 7 bases and J by 9 bases, with 16 bases between the two germline ends. Per germline, CDR1 LNHDA and CDR2 SQIVND (reference sequence). This CDR3 contains 14 residues. DNA of the CDR3: TGTGCCAGTAATTCGGGACAACCATTTTCACCCCTCCACTTT. Translating gives CASNSGQPFSPLHF. Based on the CDR3 plus reference TRBV19 and TRBJ1-6, the full variable domain is DGGITQSPKYLFRKEGQNVTLSCEQNLNHDAMYWYRQDPGQGLRLIYYSQIVNDFQKGDIAEGYSVSREKKESFPLTVTSAQKNPTAFYLCASNSGQPFSPLHFGNGTRLTVT.

The chain couples TRBV13 to TRBJ2-3; 9 nucleotides align to TRBD2. CDR3 length: 15 residues. Trimming cost V 2 bases and J 6 bases; bases outside gene matches: 6. In germline, CDR1 is PRHDT, CDR2 FYEKMQ (reference sequence). CDR3 in amino acids: CASSLPRGGDDTQYF. CDR3 nucleotide sequence: TGTGCCAGCAGCTTACCGCGGGGGGGAGATGATACGCAGTATTTT.

The chain couples TRBV29-1 to TRBJ2-1; perhaps TRBD2 as D (7 bases). CDR1 and CDR2 from the germline V gene are SQVTM and ANQGSEA. V lost 1 base and J 13 bases, leaving 17 bases between the germline ends. This CDR3 contains 13 residues. The CDR3 sequence: CSVEGGGGPSQFF. In DNA, the CDR3 is TGCAGCGTTGAAGGGGGCGGGGGCCCATCACAGTTCTTC.